These 11 T cell receptor beta chains originate from one sample sequenced in a study of T-cell reconstitution after alpha-beta-depleted transplantation in children. Preparation of the TCRbeta library used unique molecular identifiers. TCRdb recomputed calls from the PCR reads with MiXCR, one row per CDR3 protein. The profile covers 780,000 or so distinct CDR3 sequences, with 16% appearing a single time and around 5% taken by the ten largest. The sequences come from PBMCs, mostly from graft donor cells, collected 360 days after TCRalphabeta/CD19-depleted stem cell transplant. The receptors come from a male patient younger than 18 who had a stem cell transplant for acute lymphoblastic leukemia, so the T cells may come from the graft donor.

This clonotype was counted at least ten times. The chain has TRBV5-1 and TRBJ2-1; TRBD2 matches 10 bases. CDR3 length: 14 amino acids. J gave up 8 bases and V 7 bases, and 9 bases lay outside the gene matches. CDR1 SGHRS and CDR2 YFSETQ come from the germline V gene. CDR3 amino acids: CASVPLAGVDEQFF. CDR3 sequence (DNA): TGCGCCAGCGTTCCCCTAGCGGGAGTTGATGAGCAGTTCTTC.

This clonotype appeared a few times. The V call is TRBV4-2, the J call TRBJ2-7; the D gene could be TRBD1 or TRBD2 (6 bases each). Looked up from germline, CDR1 is LGHNA and CDR2 is YNFKEQ. This CDR3 has 16 amino acids. Trimming stripped 4 bases from V and 3 bases from J, with 19 bases between. The CDR3, as DNA: TGTGCCAGCAGCCCTAGGGGGGCAGGGAGTGACTACGAGCAGTACTTC. This gives the protein CASSPRGAGSDYEQYF.

As regards this clonotype: Since a much larger clone is just one base distant, this may be a read error. The chain is built from TRBV3-1 and TRBJ2-5; TRBD2 aligns across 7 bases. CDR1 and CDR2 (germline): LGHDT, YNNKEL (reference sequence). CDR3 length: 15 residues. The trim removed 4 bases at V and 4 bases at J, leaving 9 bases unmatched. CDR3 nucleotide sequence: TGTGCCAGCAGCCTTAGACGGACTAGGGGAGAGACCCAGTACTTC. This translates into CASSLRRTRGETQYF.

This chain uses TRBV20-1 with TRBJ1-5; no reliable D call. Per germline, CDR1 DFQATT and CDR2 SNEGSKA (reference sequence). This CDR3 region has 15 residues. The germline V and J ends were trimmed by 3 bases and 3 bases, with 15 bases remaining between them. CDR3 region: CSASDFGRTNQPQHF. Here the CDR3 DNA reads TGCAGTGCTAGTGACTTCGGACGGACCAATCAGCCCCAGCATTTT.

This clonotype occurred a few times. The V gene is TRBV12-3 or TRBV12-4, the J gene TRBJ2-1; 11 bases fit TRBD2. This CDR3 spans 21 amino acids. Unmatched junction bases numbered 16, after V lost 1 base and J lost 2 bases. The CDR3 loop reads CASSLGGLAVRGIDTYNEQFF. In DNA form, the CDR3 reads TGTGCCAGCAGTTTAGGGGGACTAGCGGTGAGAGGTATAGACACCTACAATGAGCAGTTCTTC.

This sequence joins TRBV29-1 and TRBJ1-1; TRBD1 matches 8 bases. CDR1 and CDR2 (germline): SQVTM, ANQGSEA. The CDR3 consists of 15 residues. V was pared by 6 bases and J by 4 bases, with 13 bases of the junction left unmatched. CDR3 DNA sequence: TGCAGCGTACAGACTGCCGGGACAGGAAGCACTGAAGCTTTCTTT. Translating it yields CSVQTAGTGSTEAFF.

This chain links TRBV18 with TRBJ2-7, with 9 bases matching TRBD1. J was trimmed by 6 bases and V by 8 bases; bases with no gene match: 11. The CDR3 totals 14 residues. The germline CDR1 and CDR2 sequences are KGHSH and LQKENI. The CDR3 DNA follows: TGTGCCAGCACGCCACCGGGACAGGGTTTCGAGCAGTACTTC. It encodes CASTPPGQGFEQYF.

This clonotype has just a few counts. This chain joins TRBV4-1 and TRBJ2-1; TRBD1 or TRBD2 may be the D gene (5 bases each). Trimming left V 2 bases short and J 4 bases short, with 12 bases between. The germline CDR1 and CDR2 sequences are MGHRA and YSYEKL. The CDR3 is 15 amino acids. Here the CDR3 DNA reads TGCGCCAGCAGCCAACTCGGGACGCAGTACAATGAGCAGTTCTTC. This codes for CASSQLGTQYNEQFF.

Comments on this clonotype: The junction shows a germline mismatch at one end, possibly a read error. The rearrangement joins TRBV6-5 to TRBJ1-2; D remains unclear. The germline gives CDR1 MNHEY, CDR2 SVGAGI. The CDR3 extends over 11 amino acids. The CDR3 nucleotides read TGTGCCAGCAGTTTTAAAACTGCCTTGTTCTTC. It is translated as CASSFKTALFF.

This clonotype has a handful of counts. The chain couples TRBV18 to TRBJ2-1; D may be TRBD1 (6 bases). Germline CDR1 is KGHSH and CDR2 is LQKENI. The germline V and J ends were trimmed by 6 bases and 4 bases, with 22 bases remaining between them. The CDR3 consists of 17 residues. The CDR3 region is CASSPREWQGWYNEQFF. Written as DNA, the CDR3 is TGTGCCAGCTCCCCCCGCGAATGGCAGGGGTGGTACAATGAGCAGTTCTTC.

This clonotype was counted only a few times. The chain joins TRBV7-3 to TRBJ2-2, with 9 bases identical to TRBD1. The CDR3 is made up of 14 amino acids. Germline V gene sequence: CDR1 SGHTA, CDR2 FQGTGA. Trimming at V came to 6 bases and at J to 4 bases, leaving 3 bases not matched to a gene. The CDR3 is CASRTGGVTGELFF. The CDR3 DNA follows: TGTGCCAGCAGGACAGGGGGTGTCACCGGGGAGCTGTTTTTT.